Detailed here is one T cell receptor (beta chain). Which antigen it targets is not known. Base qualities are not recorded, but no much larger clone differs from it by a single base. This record comes from a study of T cells in Graves' hyperthyroidism and ophthalmopathy (dated by TCRdb to about 2019). With respect to the entire study: Peripheral blood samples were taken at initial diagnosis, before any treatment was given. The study also compared thyroid tissue and blood T-cell repertoires from about 6 Graves' hyperthyroidism patients. Whether ophthalmopathy could be predicted prospectively was tested in an independent validation cohort made up of about 18 hyperthyroidism patients plus 17 patients who later progressed to ophthalmopathy. Following sampling, methimazole starting at 30 mg daily was given to hyperthyroidism patients, and high-dose intravenous methylprednisolone was given to ophthalmopathy patients. To identify distinguishing TCR V-J signatures, a discovery cohort of 100 or so patients was used, comprising some 45 with Graves' ophthalmopathy and around 57 with stable Graves' hyperthyroidism. TCR Vbeta CDR3 sequencing of some 140 peripheral blood samples (over 40 ophthalmopathy, 75 to 80 hyperthyroidism and roughly 17 progressor patients) is reported in the paper. For training and testing, the roughly 93 patients in the discovery cohort were randomly divided in a 7:3 ratio. Paper-wide results and their limitations: In validation, the model predicted progression to ophthalmopathy a median of 6.5 months before onset, with over 60% sensitivity and 72.22% specificity. Most expanded thyroid clonotypes (frequency above 0.001) were also detected in blood, a finding suggesting that blood repertoires may reflect thyroid immune responses. Sample size was not statistically predetermined, and blinding of investigators to group allocation was not performed. A 13 V-J signature model separated ophthalmopathy from stable hyperthyroidism, with just over 85% sensitivity and roughly 81% specificity in cross-validation and 80%/75% in testing.

Stable Graves' hyperthyroidism was defined as no progression to ophthalmopathy during 18 months of follow-up. The hyperthyroidism patients were between 18 and 65 years old and newly diagnosed, with a disease duration of less than 2 months. Exclusion was applied to patients with uncontrolled infections, other autoimmune diseases, pregnancy or lactation. Diagnoses relied on clinical symptoms, serum thyroxine and TRAb, thyroid ultrasound and orbital computed tomography. PBMCs were separated from roughly 10 ml of fresh peripheral blood using Ficoll-Paque density gradient centrifugation. Trizol reagent was used to extract total RNA, and RNA quality was then checked on an Agilent 2100 Bioanalyzer. The germline V gene (reference sequence) yields DFQATT for CDR1 and SNEGSKA for CDR2. The germline V and J ends show losses of 6 bases and 3 bases respectively, and no gene match explains 7 bases of the junction. From the cysteine up to the phenylalanine, the CDR3 has a length of 14 residues. Of the read, only the CDR3 DNA is kept; its 42 bases are in frame from base 1.

The TCR beta CDR3 regions were amplified from the RNA transcripts. The TCR CDR3 was subjected to a first round of RT-PCR using the HTBI primer set and the Qiagen OneStep RT-PCR kit. A second multiplex PCR round built the libraries, followed by size selection and purification. Libraries were sequenced paired-end with 100 bp reads on an Illumina HiSeq2000. In the source study's methods: SOAPnuke was used to process the raw data, throwing out any read that contained adapters or uncalled bases, had a mean Phred below 15, or lacked an exact constant-primer or identifier match. High-quality paired reads were merged using COPE v1.2.5, and each unique nucleotide sequence was defined as a clonotype. Clonotypes were aligned to IMGT TRBV, TRBD and TRBJ reference segments using MiTCR v1.1. Analysis was restricted to V-J combinations with a frequency above 0.0001, which covered roughly 99% of repertoires. A TCS score was defined as the ratio of F50 (clonal expansion) to E x V (chaos), with BLOSUM62-based TCRdist applied between CDR3 peptides within each V-J. Welch's t-statistics and random forest reduced around 520 V-J features to some 14, which were used in a naive Bayes classifier (R e1071). Using fastp at Q25 and MiXCR, TCRdb reprocessed the public reads and kept productive beta chains. A single entry per CDR3 protein holds the most common genes and DNA from its merged rows. What appears here as the V and J calls and clone size reflects TCRdb's work, not the paper's. The sample table shows about 570,000 distinct CDR3 sequences, and roughly 15% are seen once. Around 13% of the sample is in the top ten clones.

This clonotype was obtained from a woman between 40 and 55 years old with Graves' hyperthyroidism. Sequenced: blood. The chain joins TRBV20-1 to TRBJ1-2, with 10 bases in between that match TRBD1. The CDR3 protein: CSATQDRGDYGYTF. The DNA reads as follows: TGCAGTGCAACTCAGGACAGGGGGGACTATGGCTACACCTTC.